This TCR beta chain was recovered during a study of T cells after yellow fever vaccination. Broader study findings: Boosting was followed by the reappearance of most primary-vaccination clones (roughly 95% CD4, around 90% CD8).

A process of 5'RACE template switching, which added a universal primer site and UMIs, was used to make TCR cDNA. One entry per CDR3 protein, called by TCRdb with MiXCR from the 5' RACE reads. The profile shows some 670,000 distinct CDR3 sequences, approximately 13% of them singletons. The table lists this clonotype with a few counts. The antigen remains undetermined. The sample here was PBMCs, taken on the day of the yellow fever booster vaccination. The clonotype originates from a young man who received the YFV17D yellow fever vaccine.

The CDR3 spells CASSQAAAGSSTDTQYF. CDR3 nucleotide sequence: TGTGCCAGCAGCCAAGCTGCTGCCGGGTCTAGCACAGATACGCAGTATTTT. The genes are TRBV4-2 and TRBJ2-3; D gene unclear. Trimming cost V 1 base and J 0 bases, with 14 bases left between them. CDR1 LGHNA and CDR2 YNFKEQ come from the germline V gene. CDR3 length equals 17 residues.